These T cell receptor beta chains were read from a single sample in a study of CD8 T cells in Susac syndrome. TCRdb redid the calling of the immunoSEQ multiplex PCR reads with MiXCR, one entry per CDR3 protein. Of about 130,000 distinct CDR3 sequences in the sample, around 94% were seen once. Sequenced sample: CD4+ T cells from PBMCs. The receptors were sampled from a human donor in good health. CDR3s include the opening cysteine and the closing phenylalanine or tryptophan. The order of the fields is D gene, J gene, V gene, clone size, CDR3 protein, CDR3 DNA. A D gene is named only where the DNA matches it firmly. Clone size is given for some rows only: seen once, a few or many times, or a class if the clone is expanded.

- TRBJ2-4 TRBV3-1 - CASIFLKRVAKNIQYF TGTGCCAGCATCTTCCTCAAGAGAGTAGCCAAAAACATTCAGTACTTC
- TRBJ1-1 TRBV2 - CASAGERENTEAFF TGTGCCAGCGCGGGGGAGAGGGAGAACACTGAAGCTTTCTTT
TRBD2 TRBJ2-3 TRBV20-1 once CSAPGSTSGYTDTQYF TGCAGTGCTCCGGGCTCGACTAGCGGATACACAGATACGCAGTATTTT
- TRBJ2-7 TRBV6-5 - CASRGPSYEQYF TGTGCCAGCAGAGGACCCAGCTACGAGCAGTACTTC
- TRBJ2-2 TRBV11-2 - CASSLKFEAGELFF TGTGCCAGCAGCTTAAAATTTGAGGCCGGGGAGCTGTTTTTT
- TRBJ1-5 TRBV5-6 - CASSPPPGGQPQHF TGTGCCAGCAGCCCCCCCCCGGGCGGGCAGCCCCAGCATTTT
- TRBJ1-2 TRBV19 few CASSRVNYGYTF TGTGCCAGTAGTCGGGTTAACTATGGCTACACCTTC
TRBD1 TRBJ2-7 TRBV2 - CASSLSGTGAYEQYF TGTGCCAGCAGCTTATCCGGGACAGGGGCGTACGAGCAGTACTTC
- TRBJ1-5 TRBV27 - CASSLTRESNQPQHF TGTGCCAGCAGTTTAACGAGGGAGAGCAATCAGCCCCAGCATTTT
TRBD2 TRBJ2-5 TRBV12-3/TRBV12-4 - CASGGLAGQVAQYF TGTGCCAGCGGGGGACTAGCGGGCCAGGTGGCCCAGTACTTC
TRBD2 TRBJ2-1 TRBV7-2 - CASSLGLAVVYNEQFF TGTGCCAGCAGCTTAGGACTAGCGGTGGTCTACAATGAGCAGTTCTTC
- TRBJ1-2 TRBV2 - CASTPRSGGIYGYTF TGTGCCAGCACTCCGAGGAGCGGGGGAATCTATGGCTACACCTTC
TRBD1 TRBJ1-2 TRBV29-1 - CSADRVYGYTF TGCAGCGCGGACAGGGTGTACGGCTACACCTTC
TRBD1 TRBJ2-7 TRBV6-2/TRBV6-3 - CASSYPQATGSGYEQYF TGTGCCAGCAGTTACCCCCAAGCGACAGGGTCGGGCTACGAGCAGTACTTC
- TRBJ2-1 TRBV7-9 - CASSLPSTRLRRNEQFF TGTGCCAGCAGCTTACCTTCGACACGCCTTAGGCGGAATGAGCAGTTCTTC
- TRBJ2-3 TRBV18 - CASSPPGETDTQYF TGTGCCAGCTCACCACCCGGGGAGACAGATACGCAGTATTTT
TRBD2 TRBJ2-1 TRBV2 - CASSRLAGGHDEQFF TGTGCCAGCAGTCGACTAGCGGGAGGACATGATGAGCAGTTCTTC
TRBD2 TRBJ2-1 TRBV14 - CASSQVGAGVEQFF TGTGCCAGCAGCCAAGTTGGAGCGGGAGTTGAGCAGTTCTTC
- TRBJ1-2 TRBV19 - CASSKGGGYGYTF TGTGCCAGTAGTAAAGGCGGGGGCTATGGCTACACCTTC
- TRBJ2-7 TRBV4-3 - CASSQEKGYEQYF TGCGCCAGCAGCCAAGAAAAGGGCTACGAGCAGTACTTC
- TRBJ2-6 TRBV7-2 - CASSFFLSGANVLTF TGTGCCAGCAGCTTCTTCCTCTCTGGGGCCAACGTCCTGACTTTC
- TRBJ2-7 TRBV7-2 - CASSLLGFYEQYF TGTGCCAGCAGCTTATTGGGATTCTACGAGCAGTACTTC
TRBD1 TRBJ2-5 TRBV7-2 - CASSPDRVETQYF TGTGCCAGCAGTCCCGACAGGGTTGAGACCCAGTACTTC
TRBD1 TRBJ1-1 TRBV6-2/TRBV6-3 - CASTWTGHMNTEAFF TGTGCCAGTACCTGGACAGGGCACATGAACACTGAAGCTTTCTTT
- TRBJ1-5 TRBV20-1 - CSARDSTSYSNQPQHF TGCAGTGCTAGAGATAGCACATCTTATAGCAATCAGCCCCAGCATTTT
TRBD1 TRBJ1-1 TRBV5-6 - CASSWEQGASVNTEAFF TGTGCCAGCAGCTGGGAACAGGGGGCCTCGGTGAACACTGAAGCTTTCTTT
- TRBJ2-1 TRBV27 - CASSFPSRSSYNEQFF TGTGCCAGCAGTTTCCCTTCGCGGAGCTCCTACAATGAGCAGTTCTTC
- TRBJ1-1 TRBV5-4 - CASSSTGGYNEAFF TGTGCCAGCAGCTCTACGGGCGGATACAATGAAGCTTTCTTT
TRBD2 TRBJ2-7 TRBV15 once CATSTSGASGWYSYEQYF TGTGCCACCAGCACGAGTGGTGCTAGCGGGTGGTACTCCTACGAGCAGTACTTC